The 14 T cell receptor beta chains given below trace back to one sample, sequenced in a study of T cells in women clearing cervical HPV infection. Using immunoSEQ multiplex PCR, the repertoire was profiled, and TCRdb retains in-frame clones only, with some absent. The sample holds 30,000 to 35,000 clones. The source material was blood buffy coat. Receptors originate from a woman aged 18 to 75 with a cervical HPV16 infection that either progressed to CIN3+ or cleared (not recorded which).

With respect to this clone: The read stops 3 residues short of the end of the CDR3; the missing end is completed from the germline J gene. J is TRBJ2-1 and V is TRBV20-1; a weak D match, TRBD1 (6 bases). The CDR3 runs 14 residues. Germline V gives CDR1 DFQATT, CDR2 SNEGSKA (reference sequence). Trimming took 3 bases from V and 6 from J, leaving 15 bases between them. CDR3 residues: CSARAAMGANEQFF. The sequenced CDR3 bases are TGCAGTGCTAGGGCTGCGATGGGGGCCAATGAG.

Remarks on this clone: The sequence runs out 3 residues before the end of the CDR3; the remainder is reconstructed from the germline J gene. J is TRBJ2-5 and V is TRBV5-1, with TRBD2 identical over 8 bases. The CDR3 consists of 15 residues. In germline, CDR1 is SGHRS, CDR2 YFSETQ. The CDR3 region is CASIPGRASTDTQYF. The CDR3 bases that were read are TGCGCCAGCATCCCCGGGAGGGCTAGCACAGATACC.

Concerning this clone itself: The read stops 3 residues short of the end of the CDR3; the missing end is completed from the germline J gene. The chain couples TRBV11-2 to TRBJ1-5; D is ambiguous. Germline values: CDR1 SGHAT, CDR2 FQNNGV. The CDR3 length is 13 residues. Between the trimmed V and J ends, which lost 3 bases and 3 bases, there was a span of 6 bases. The DNA read from the CDR3 is TGTGCCAGCAGCTTGGGCCCCAATCAGCCC. It is translated as CASSLGPNQP. The full CDR3 reads CASSLGPNQPQHF.

Comments on this clone: Coverage ceases 3 residues before the CDR3 finishes, and the germline J gene fills in the end. The V gene is TRBV11-2, the J gene TRBJ2-3, with a weak D call TRBD1 (5 bases). Germline CDR1 reads SGHAT; CDR2 reads FQNNGV. This CDR3 contains 15 residues. CDR3 DNA, as far as it was read: TGTGCCAGCAGCTTAGATCGCAGGGTACGAGAGACG. Encoded protein: CASSLDRRVRET. The full CDR3 sequence reads CASSLDRRVRETQYF.

As regards this clone: Sequencing ends 3 residues short of the CDR3 end; the germline J gene provides the rest. The rearrangement joins TRBV4-1 to TRBJ2-7, with D possibly matching TRBD2 (6 bases). V was trimmed by 2 bases and J by 2 bases, leaving 19 bases between them. The CDR3 is made up of 17 amino acids. Germline assignment: CDR1 MGHRA and CDR2 YSYEKL. The CDR3 here is CASSQSWAEGQAYEQYF. The CDR3 bases that were read are TGCGCCAGCAGCCAAAGCTGGGCGGAGGGGCAAGCCTACGAG.

Points on this clone: The CDR3 goes on 3 residues after the read ends, and that part is filled in from the germline J gene. The rearrangement uses TRBV2 and TRBJ2-2; TRBD2 aligns across 15 bases. The germline V gene has CDR1 SNHLY and CDR2 FYNNEI. Germline trimming cut 2 bases from V and 6 bases from J; bases unmatched to any gene: 4. CDR3 length equals 17 residues. CDR3 protein: CASSERTSGRGSGELFF. CDR3 DNA, as far as it was read: TGTGCCAGCAGTGAAAGGACTAGCGGGAGGGGATCCGGGGAG.

About this clone itself: The DNA ends 3 residues before the CDR3 does, and the rest of the CDR3 is filled in from the germline J gene. The chain has TRBV7-7 and TRBJ2-1, with D perhaps TRBD2 (6 bases). Germline V lookup: CDR1 SSHAT, CDR2 FNYEAQ (reference sequence). V dropped 3 bases and J dropped 6 bases, with 12 bases sitting between them. The CDR3 runs 14 residues. CDR3 amino acids: CASSFRDSSNEQFF. The DNA read from the CDR3 is TGTGCCAGCAGCTTCCGGGACTCTAGCAATGAG.

This CDR3 is CSAEGVSNYGYTF. The CDR3 bases that were read are TGCAGTGCAGAGGGGGTGTCTAACTATGGC. This rearrangement joins TRBV20-1 to TRBJ1-2, with D possibly TRBD1 on 6 matching bases. The CDR3 goes on 3 residues after the read ends, and that part is filled in from the germline J gene. Germline V CDR1 and CDR2: DFQATT, SNEGSKA (reference sequence). V gave up 6 bases and J gave up 0 bases, with 11 bases separating them. The CDR3 contains 13 residues.

For this clone: The read halts 3 residues ahead of the CDR3 end, with the missing end drawn from the germline J gene. V and J are TRBV5-1 and TRBJ2-2; 8 bases map to TRBD1. The V and J ends lost 7 bases and 3 bases, in that order; junction bases with no gene match: 5. Germline V gene data show CDR1 as SGHRS and CDR2 as YFSETQ. CDR3 length: 14 amino acids. The chain's CDR3 is CASESTGDTGELFF. CDR3 DNA, as far as it was read: TGCGCCAGCGAATCGACAGGGGACACCGGGGAG.

Concerning this clone: Read sequence stops 3 residues before the CDR3 end, and the germline J gene provides the missing end. The V gene is TRBV5-6, the J gene TRBJ1-4; 7 nucleotides align to TRBD1. The CDR3 covers 14 residues. Germline CDR1 SGHDT, CDR2 YYEEEE. The CDR3 DNA, read in part, is TGTGCCAGCAGCTCACAGGGGTCCGATTCACCA. Protein product: CASSSQGSDSP. The full CDR3 reads CASSSQGSDSPLFF.

On this clone: The read comes to an end 3 residues before the CDR3 does, leaving the germline J gene to fill in the end. The rearrangement links TRBV2 to TRBJ1-2; D call uncertain. Germline-derived CDR1 and CDR2 are SNHLY and FYNNEI. The CDR3 is 13 residues long. This chain's CDR3 is CASRAGREHEYTF. CDR3 bases read: TGTGCCAGCAGGGCGGGGAGGGAACATGAG.

The CDR3 spells CASSSSGTSSYEQYF. The part of the CDR3 DNA that was read is TGTGCCAGCAGTTCCTCGGGGACATCGTCCTACGAG. The chain links TRBV2 to TRBJ2-7; the D gene is possibly TRBD1 (6 bases). The DNA ends 3 residues before the CDR3 does, and the rest of the CDR3 is filled in from the germline J gene. This CDR3 region has 15 residues. V was trimmed by 5 bases and J by 1 base, leaving 15 bases between them. Germline V gene sequence: CDR1 SNHLY, CDR2 FYNNEI.

Regarding this clone: Sequencing ends 3 residues short of the CDR3 end; the germline J gene provides the rest. The V gene is TRBV2, the J gene TRBJ1-2, with TRBD1 matching over 8 bases. The CDR3 contains 14 residues. Germline V gene data show CDR1 as SNHLY and CDR2 as FYNNEI. Incomplete CDR3 DNA: TGTGCCAGCAGCCGGTATTTGACAGGGGTAGGC. This sequence encodes CASSRYLTGVG. The whole CDR3 is CASSRYLTGVGYTF.

Of note for this clone: The CDR3 is cut off 3 residues early in the read; its end comes from the germline J gene. The V call is TRBV5-1, the J call TRBJ2-5; tentative D call: TRBD1 (5 bases). This CDR3 has 14 residues. Trimming left V 0 bases short and J 3 bases short, with 9 bases between. Per the germline V gene, CDR1 is SGHRS and CDR2 is YFSETQ. CDR3 bases read: TGCGCCAGCAGCTTGGGTCTAGGGGAAGAGACC. It specifies CASSLGLGEET. The complete CDR3 sequence is CASSLGLGEETQYF.